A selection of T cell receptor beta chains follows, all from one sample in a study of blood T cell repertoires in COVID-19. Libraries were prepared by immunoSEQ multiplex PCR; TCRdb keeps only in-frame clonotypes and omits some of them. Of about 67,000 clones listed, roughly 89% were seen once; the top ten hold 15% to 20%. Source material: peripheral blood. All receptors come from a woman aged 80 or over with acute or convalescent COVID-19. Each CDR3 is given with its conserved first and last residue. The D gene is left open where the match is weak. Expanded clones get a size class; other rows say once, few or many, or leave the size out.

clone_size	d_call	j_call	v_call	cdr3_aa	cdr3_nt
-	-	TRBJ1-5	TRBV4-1	CASSLSGRVNSNQPQHF	TGCGCCAGCAGCCTCTCCGGGAGAGTCAATAGCAATCAGCCCCAGCATTTT
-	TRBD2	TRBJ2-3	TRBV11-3	CASSSSGSTDTQYF	TGTGCCAGCAGCTCTAGCGGGAGCACAGATACGCAGTATTTT
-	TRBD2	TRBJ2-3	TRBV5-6	CASSLSGAQGDTQYF	TGTGCCAGCAGCTTGAGCGGGGCCCAGGGAGATACGCAGTATTTT
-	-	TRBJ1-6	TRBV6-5	CASSYSGPRSPLHF	TGTGCCAGCAGTTACTCAGGTCCGCGGTCACCCCTCCACTTT
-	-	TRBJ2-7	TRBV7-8	CASSWTDQAYEQYF	TGTGCCAGCAGCTGGACAGACCAGGCCTACGAGCAGTACTTC
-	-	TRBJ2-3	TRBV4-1	CASSQADTQYF	TGCGCCAGCAGCCAAGCGGATACGCAGTATTTT
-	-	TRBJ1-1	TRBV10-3	CAISASQLNTEAFF	TGTGCCATCAGTGCATCCCAATTGAACACTGAAGCTTTCTTT
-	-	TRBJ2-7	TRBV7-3	CASSLRAGSSYEQYF	TGTGCCAGCAGCTTAAGGGCGGGAAGCTCCTACGAGCAGTACTTC
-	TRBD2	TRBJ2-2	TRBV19	CASNIGGYAGELFF	TGTGCCAGTAATATCGGGGGGTATGCCGGGGAGCTGTTTTTT
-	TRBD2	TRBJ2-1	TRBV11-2	CASSWGASGAYNEQFF	TGTGCCAGCAGTTGGGGAGCTAGCGGGGCTTACAATGAGCAGTTCTTC
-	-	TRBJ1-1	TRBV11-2	CASSLDGGYTEAFF	TGTGCCAGCAGCTTAGATGGGGGCTACACTGAAGCTTTCTTT
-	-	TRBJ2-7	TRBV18	CASRTGGLYEQYF	TGTGCCAGCCGAACCGGGGGGCTCTACGAGCAGTACTTC
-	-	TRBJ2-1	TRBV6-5	CASSYAGPYNEQFF	TGTGCCAGCAGTTACGCGGGCCCCTACAATGAGCAGTTCTTC
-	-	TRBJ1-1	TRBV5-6	CASSLRTIQGIATEAFF	TGTGCCAGCAGCTTAAGAACCATACAGGGTATTGCGACTGAAGCTTTCTTT
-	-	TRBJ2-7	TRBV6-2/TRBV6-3	CASSSRGDSAYEQYF	TGTGCCAGCAGTTCACGCGGGGACAGTGCCTACGAGCAGTACTTC
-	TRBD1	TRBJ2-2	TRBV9	CASSKGQGATGELFF	TGTGCCAGCAGCAAAGGACAGGGGGCGACCGGGGAGCTGTTTTTT
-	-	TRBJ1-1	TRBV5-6	CASSLGGPNTEAFF	TGTGCCAGCAGCTTGGGCGGGCCGAACACTGAAGCTTTCTTT
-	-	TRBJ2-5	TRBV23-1	CASSHQAGGTQYF	TGCGCCAGCAGTCATCAAGCCGGGGGGACCCAGTACTTC
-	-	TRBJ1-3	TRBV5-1	CASSLESGSTGNTIYF	TGCGCCAGCAGCTTGGAAAGCGGGTCCACTGGAAACACCATATATTTT
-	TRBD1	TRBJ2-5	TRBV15	CATSPGQGSGETQYF	TGTGCCACCAGCCCGGGACAGGGGTCCGGAGAGACCCAGTACTTC
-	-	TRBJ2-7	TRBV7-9	CASSPLWSYEQYF	TGTGCCAGCAGCCCACTTTGGTCCTACGAGCAGTACTTC
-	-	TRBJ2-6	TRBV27	CASSREPGANVLTF	TGTGCCAGCAGCCGCGAACCTGGGGCCAACGTCCTGACTTTC
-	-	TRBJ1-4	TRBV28	CASRGPGGKLFF	TGTGCCAGCAGGGGACCGGGAGGAAAACTGTTTTTT
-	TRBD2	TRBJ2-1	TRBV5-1	CASSSGSGRGDNEQFF	TGCGCCAGCAGCTCGGGTAGCGGGAGAGGGGACAATGAGCAGTTCTTC
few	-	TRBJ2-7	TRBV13	CASSFSIAASSYEQYF	TGTGCCAGCAGCTTCTCTATAGCGGCAAGCTCCTACGAGCAGTACTTC
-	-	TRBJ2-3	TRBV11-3	CASSSRVGSTDTQYF	TGTGCCAGCAGCTCCCGAGTTGGTAGCACAGATACGCAGTATTTT
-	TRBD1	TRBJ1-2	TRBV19	CASTGTGFGYTF	TGTGCCAGTACAGGGACAGGGTTTGGCTACACCTTC
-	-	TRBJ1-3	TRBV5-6	CASSAGTGNTIYF	TGTGCCAGCAGCGCAGGGACTGGAAACACCATATATTTT
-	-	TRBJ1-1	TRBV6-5	CASRPDSTTTEAFF	TGTGCCAGCAGGCCGGACAGTACAACCACTGAAGCTTTCTTT
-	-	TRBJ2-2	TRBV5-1	CASSAGLNTGELFF	TGCGCCAGCAGCGCGGGACTTAACACCGGGGAGCTGTTTTTT
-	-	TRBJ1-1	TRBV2	CASSLTRANTEAFF	TGTGCCAGCAGTCTAACGAGGGCGAACACTGAAGCTTTCTTT
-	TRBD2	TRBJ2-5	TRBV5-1	CASSPGLAGSETQYF	TGCGCCAGCAGCCCAGGACTAGCGGGATCAGAGACCCAGTACTTC
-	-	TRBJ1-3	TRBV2	CASRRDFSGNTIYF	TGTGCCAGCCGCAGGGATTTCTCTGGAAACACCATATATTTT
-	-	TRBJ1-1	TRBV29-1	CSALPTGSTEAFF	TGCAGCGCCCTACCCACGGGGTCCACTGAAGCTTTCTTT
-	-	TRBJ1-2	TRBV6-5	CASSYGTREGYTF	TGTGCCAGCAGTTACGGGACAAGGGAAGGCTACACCTTC
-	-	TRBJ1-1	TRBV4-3	CASSQKARGIGSDTEAFF	TGCGCCAGCAGCCAAAAAGCACGAGGGATAGGGTCGGACACTGAAGCTTTCTTT
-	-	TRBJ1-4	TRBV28	CASKMGGNEKLFF	TGTGCCAGCAAAATGGGGGGTAATGAAAAACTGTTTTTT
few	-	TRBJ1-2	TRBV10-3	CAIRGEGGSYGYTF	TGTGCCATCCGGGGGGAGGGGGGCTCCTATGGCTACACCTTC
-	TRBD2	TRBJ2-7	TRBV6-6	CASSYLSGGTYEQYF	TGTGCCAGCAGTTATCTGTCGGGGGGAACCTACGAGCAGTACTTC
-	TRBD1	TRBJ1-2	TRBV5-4	CASSFRTGNYGYTF	TGTGCCAGCAGCTTCCGGACAGGGAACTATGGCTACACCTTC
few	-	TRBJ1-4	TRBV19	CASSTPNREKLFF	TGTGCCAGTAGTACACCAAACAGGGAAAAACTGTTTTTT
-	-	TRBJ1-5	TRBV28	CASSLQGASNQPQHF	TGTGCCAGCAGTTTACAAGGGGCAAGCAATCAGCCCCAGCATTTT